These T cell receptor beta chains were read from a single sample in a study of T cells in localized non-small cell lung cancer. Some clones are missing from TCRdb's copy, which holds only in-frame ones; the method was immunoSEQ multiplex PCR. The sample records roughly 89,000 clones, around 90% being singletons. Sample: PBMCs, taken before any cancer treatment. The receptors shown here come from a woman between 35 and 75 years old with stage II squamous cell lung carcinoma. The CDR3 runs from the conserved cysteine through the conserved F or W. A D gene is named only where the DNA matches it firmly. The listing skips clone size in some rows; elsewhere it reads once, few, many or a size class.

d_gene	j_gene	v_gene	abundance	CDR3nt	CDR3aa
-	TRBJ2-5	TRBV7-9	-	TGTGCCAGCAGCCTCGAATACTTC	CASSLEYF
-	TRBJ1-2	TRBV5-1	-	TGCGCCAGCAGCTCGACAGATTTATATGGCTACACCTTC	CASSSTDLYGYTF
-	TRBJ1-2	TRBV6-5	-	TGTGCCAGCAGTAAAAACAGGGCATTGAACTATGGCTACACCTTC	CASSKNRALNYGYTF
-	TRBJ1-6	TRBV4-1	-	TGCGCCAGCAGCCAAGTTGGCTCCCGGAGGAGCTCCTATAATTCACCCCTCCACTTT	CASSQVGSRRSSYNSPLHF
TRBD2	TRBJ2-7	TRBV30	-	TGTGCCTGGAGTATGACTAGCGGGGGGCTCCTCTACGAGCAGTACTTC	CAWSMTSGGLLYEQYF
TRBD1	TRBJ1-1	TRBV7-9	-	TGTGCCAGCAGCTTACAGGGGGAAAACACTGAAGCTTTCTTT	CASSLQGENTEAFF
TRBD1	TRBJ1-1	TRBV6-1	once	TGTGCCAGCAAGGGACAGGGCGGCACTGAAGCTTTCTTT	CASKGQGGTEAFF
TRBD1	TRBJ2-5	TRBV11-2	-	TGTGCCAGCAGCCAGACAGGGGGCGAGGAGACCCAGTACTTC	CASSQTGGEETQYF
-	TRBJ2-6	TRBV27	-	TGTGCCAGCAGTTTTGTCCTTCGGCAGTCCAACTCTGGGGCCAACGTCCTGACTTTC	CASSFVLRQSNSGANVLTF
TRBD1	TRBJ2-5	TRBV7-9	-	TGTGCCAGCAGCTTACGTGGTTACGGGACAGCCCAAGAGACCCAGTACTTC	CASSLRGYGTAQETQYF
-	TRBJ2-1	TRBV11-2	-	TGTGCCAGCAGCCTCACTAGGGGGAATGAGCAGTTCTTC	CASSLTRGNEQFF
-	TRBJ1-1	TRBV5-4	-	TGTGCCAGCAGCTTGCCCTCCGGGGTCCTCACTGAAGCTTTCTTT	CASSLPSGVLTEAFF
-	TRBJ1-2	TRBV4-1	-	TGCGCCAGCAGCCAAGGTTCTACAGGTGATGGCTACACCTTC	CASSQGSTGDGYTF
-	TRBJ1-4	TRBV19	-	TGTGCCAGTAACGACCCCGCCTCGGTCGAGGGGAATGAAAAACTGTTTTTT	CASNDPASVEGNEKLFF
-	TRBJ1-6	TRBV14	few	TGTGCCAGCAGCCAGGGAAATTCACCCCTCCACTTT	CASSQGNSPLHF
-	TRBJ1-1	TRBV30	-	TGTGCCTGGACTGGGTTCAATGCCGGTGAAGCTTTCTTT	CAWTGFNAGEAFF
-	TRBJ2-1	TRBV9	-	TGTGCCAGCAGCGTAGGGGTAGGGAAAGGGGCCTACAATGAGCAGTTCTTC	CASSVGVGKGAYNEQFF
-	TRBJ2-6	TRBV5-1	-	TGCGCCAGCAGCATCGACAGGCGGACCTCTGGGGCCAACGTCCTGACTTTC	CASSIDRRTSGANVLTF
TRBD1	TRBJ2-7	TRBV7-6	-	TGTGCCAGCAGCTCTCGACAGGGCTTCTACGAGCAGTACTTC	CASSSRQGFYEQYF
-	TRBJ2-7	TRBV11-2	-	TGTGCCAGCAGTCCAAGGGACCCCCCAAACCACGAGCAGTACTTC	CASSPRDPPNHEQYF
TRBD1	TRBJ2-7	TRBV28	once	TGTGCCAGCAGTTTTTCTGGGACAGGGCAGTACGAGCAGTACTTC	CASSFSGTGQYEQYF
-	TRBJ2-1	TRBV20-1	-	TGCAGTGCTACGGGGGCTACCGAGCAGTTCTTC	CSATGATEQFF
TRBD1	TRBJ1-5	TRBV27	-	TGTGCCAGCAGTCACAGGGGGCGCGATCAGCCCCAGCATTTT	CASSHRGRDQPQHF
TRBD1	TRBJ1-1	TRBV11-2	-	TGTGCCAGCAGCTCTTACAGGGGACAGTCGGCTTTCTTT	CASSSYRGQSAFF
-	TRBJ2-1	TRBV27	once	TGTGCCAGCAGTACCGCGGACTTTCTTTCAGGCGGTGAGCAGTTCTTC	CASSTADFLSGGEQFF
-	TRBJ2-5	TRBV5-5	-	TGTGCCAGCAGCCCTCTGGTTGAGACCCAGTACTTC	CASSPLVETQYF
-	TRBJ2-7	TRBV2	few	TGTGCCAGCAGTACCGGGAAGTTTATCGGCGAGCAGTACTTC	CASSTGKFIGEQYF
TRBD1	TRBJ1-5	TRBV5-6	-	TGTGCCAGCAGCTTGGGACAGGGGGCCCCTAGCAATCAGCCCCAGCATTTT	CASSLGQGAPSNQPQHF
-	TRBJ2-2	TRBV27	-	TGTGCCAGCACCCACGGGCAGGGGGGGACCGGGGAGCTGTTTTTT	CASTHGQGGTGELFF